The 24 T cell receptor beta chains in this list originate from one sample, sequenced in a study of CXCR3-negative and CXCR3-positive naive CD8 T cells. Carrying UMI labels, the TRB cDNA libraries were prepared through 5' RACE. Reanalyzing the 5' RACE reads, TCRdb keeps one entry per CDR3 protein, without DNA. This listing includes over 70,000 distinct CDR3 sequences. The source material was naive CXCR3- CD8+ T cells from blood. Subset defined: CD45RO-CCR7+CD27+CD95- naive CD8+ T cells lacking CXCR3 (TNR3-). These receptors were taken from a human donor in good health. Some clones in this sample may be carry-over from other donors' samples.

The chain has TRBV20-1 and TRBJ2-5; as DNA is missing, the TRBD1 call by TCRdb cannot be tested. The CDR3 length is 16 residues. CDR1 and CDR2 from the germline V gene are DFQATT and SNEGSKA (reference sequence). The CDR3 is CSARDFWAGIQETQYF.

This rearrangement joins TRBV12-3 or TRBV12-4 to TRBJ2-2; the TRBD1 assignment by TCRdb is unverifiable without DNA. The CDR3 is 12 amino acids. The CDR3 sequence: CASSRGGGELFF.

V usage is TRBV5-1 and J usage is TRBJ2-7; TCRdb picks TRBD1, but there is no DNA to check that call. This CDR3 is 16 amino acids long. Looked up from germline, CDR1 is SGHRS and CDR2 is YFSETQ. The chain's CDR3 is CASSPETDYYGYEQYF.

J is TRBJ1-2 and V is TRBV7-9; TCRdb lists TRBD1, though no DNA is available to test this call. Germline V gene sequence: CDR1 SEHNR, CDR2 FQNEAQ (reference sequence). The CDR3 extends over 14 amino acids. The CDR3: CASSLTGPNYGYTF.

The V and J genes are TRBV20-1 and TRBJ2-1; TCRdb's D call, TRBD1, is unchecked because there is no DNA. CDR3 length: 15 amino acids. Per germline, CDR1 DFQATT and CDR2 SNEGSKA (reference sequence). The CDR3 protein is CSAREPQDLFNEQFF.

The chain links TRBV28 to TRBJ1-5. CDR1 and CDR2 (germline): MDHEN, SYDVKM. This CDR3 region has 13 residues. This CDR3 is CASSLYSTQPQHF.

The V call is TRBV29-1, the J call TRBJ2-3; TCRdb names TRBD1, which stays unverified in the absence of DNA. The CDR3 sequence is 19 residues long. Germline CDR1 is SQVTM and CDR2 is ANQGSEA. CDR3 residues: CSVEPFGSWGKGGTDTQYF.

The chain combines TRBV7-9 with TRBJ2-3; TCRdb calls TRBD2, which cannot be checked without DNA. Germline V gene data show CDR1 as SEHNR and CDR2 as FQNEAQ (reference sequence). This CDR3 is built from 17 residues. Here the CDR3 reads CASSPPTSGVGGDTQYF. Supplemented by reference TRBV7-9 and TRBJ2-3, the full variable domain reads DTGVSQNPRHKITKRGQNVTFRCDPISEHNRLYWYRQTLGQGPEFLTYFQNEAQLEKSRLLSDRFSAERPKGSFSTLEIQRTEQGDSAMYLCASSPPTSGVGGDTQYFGPGTRLTVL.

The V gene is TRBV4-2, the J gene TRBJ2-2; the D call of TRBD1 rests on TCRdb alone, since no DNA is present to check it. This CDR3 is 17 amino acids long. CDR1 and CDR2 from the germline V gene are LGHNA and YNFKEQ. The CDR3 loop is CASSQDPGGPGTGELFF.

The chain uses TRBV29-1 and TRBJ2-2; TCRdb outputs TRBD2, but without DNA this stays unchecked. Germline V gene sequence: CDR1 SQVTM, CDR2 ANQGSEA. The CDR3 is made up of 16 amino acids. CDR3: CSVYETSGGRTGELFF.

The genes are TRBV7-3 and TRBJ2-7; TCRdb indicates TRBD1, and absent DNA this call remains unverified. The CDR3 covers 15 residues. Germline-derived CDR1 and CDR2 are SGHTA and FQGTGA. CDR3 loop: CASSLTRAGDYEQYF.

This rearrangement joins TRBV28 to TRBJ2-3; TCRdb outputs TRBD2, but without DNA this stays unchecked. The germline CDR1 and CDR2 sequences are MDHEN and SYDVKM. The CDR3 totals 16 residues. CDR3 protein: CASISREALSTDTQYF.

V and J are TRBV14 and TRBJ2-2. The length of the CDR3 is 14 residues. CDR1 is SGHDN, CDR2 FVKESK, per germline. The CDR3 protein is CASSQDRITGELFF.

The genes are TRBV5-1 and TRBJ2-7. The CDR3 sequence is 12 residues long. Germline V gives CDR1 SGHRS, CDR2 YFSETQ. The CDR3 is CASSLGSNEQYF.

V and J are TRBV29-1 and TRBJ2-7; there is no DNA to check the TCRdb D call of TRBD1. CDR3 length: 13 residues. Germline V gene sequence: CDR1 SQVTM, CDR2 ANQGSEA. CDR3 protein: CSGTGTASYEQYF.

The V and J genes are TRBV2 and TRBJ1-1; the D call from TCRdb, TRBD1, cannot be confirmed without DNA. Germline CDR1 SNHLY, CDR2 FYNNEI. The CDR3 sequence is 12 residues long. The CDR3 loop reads CASSITGSTDFF.

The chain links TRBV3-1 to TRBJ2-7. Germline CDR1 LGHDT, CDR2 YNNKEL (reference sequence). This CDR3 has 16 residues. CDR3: CASSQDRSASSYEQYF.

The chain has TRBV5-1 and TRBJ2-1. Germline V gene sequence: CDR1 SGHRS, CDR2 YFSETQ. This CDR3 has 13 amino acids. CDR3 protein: CASSLAQLNEQFF.

The CDR3 sequence: CASSQEPNTGENEQFF. This chain joins TRBV4-3 and TRBJ2-1; TCRdb's D gene call, TRBD1, goes unchecked for lack of DNA. Looked up from germline, CDR1 is LGHNA and CDR2 is YSLEER. The CDR3 spans 16 residues.

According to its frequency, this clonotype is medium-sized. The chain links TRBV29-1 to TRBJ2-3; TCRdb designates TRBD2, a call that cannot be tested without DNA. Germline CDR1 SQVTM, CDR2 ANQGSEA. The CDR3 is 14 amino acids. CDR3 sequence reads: CSVPPSGGPDTQYF.

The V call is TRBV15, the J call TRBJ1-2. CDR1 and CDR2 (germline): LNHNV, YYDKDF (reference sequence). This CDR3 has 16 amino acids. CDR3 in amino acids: CATSRDRVSGSYGYTF.

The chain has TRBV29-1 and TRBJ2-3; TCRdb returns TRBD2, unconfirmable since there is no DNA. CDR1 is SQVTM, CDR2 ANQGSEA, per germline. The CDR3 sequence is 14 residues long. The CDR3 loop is CSVASGVNADTQYF.

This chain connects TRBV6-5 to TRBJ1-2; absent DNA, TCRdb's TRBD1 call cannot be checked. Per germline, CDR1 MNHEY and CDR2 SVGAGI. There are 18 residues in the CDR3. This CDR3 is CASTSRGTDSGANYGYTF.

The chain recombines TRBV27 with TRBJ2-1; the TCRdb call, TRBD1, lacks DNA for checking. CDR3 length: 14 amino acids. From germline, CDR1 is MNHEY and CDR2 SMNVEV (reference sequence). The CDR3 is CASSGLPFSNEQFF.